These T cell receptor beta chains were read from a single sample in a study of response to subunit inactivated influenza vaccine. TCRdb itself ran the RT-PCR reads through MiXCR, one entry per CDR3 protein. The sample carries 500,000 to 550,000 distinct CDR3 sequences, approximately 7.3% recorded once. Sequences were derived from PBMCs from blood, sampled about 23 months after vaccination. The receptors stem from a man aged 50-75 years who received an inactivated influenza vaccine. Each CDR3 is given with its conserved first and last residue. The order of the fields is clone size, D gene, V gene, J gene, CDR3 protein, CDR3 DNA. The D gene is left open where the match is weak. Clone size, where shown, is once, few, many, or a class for clones that have expanded.

-,TRBD1,TRBV2,TRBJ2-3,CASGEQGAGDTQYF,TGTGCCAGCGGGGAACAGGGGGCTGGAGATACGCAGTATTTT
-,-,TRBV20-1,TRBJ2-7,CSATLSRNPRDNVYEQYF,TGCAGTGCTACCCTTTCCCGGAACCCTAGGGACAACGTCTACGAGCAGTACTTC
-,TRBD2,TRBV7-6,TRBJ2-1,CASSLVAGDPYNEQFF,TGTGCCAGCAGCTTAGTGGCGGGGGACCCCTACAATGAGCAGTTCTTC
-,-,TRBV6-2/TRBV6-3,TRBJ1-5,CASSYWPTGRNQPQHF,TGTGCCAGCAGTTACTGGCCTACAGGGCGCAATCAGCCCCAGCATTTT
few,-,TRBV6-1,TRBJ2-7,CASSRGTYSYEQYF,TGTGCCAGCAGCCGGGGGACTTACTCCTACGAGCAGTACTTC
few,-,TRBV7-8,TRBJ1-2,CASSSPLRADIGYTF,TGTGCCAGCAGCTCCCCCCTGAGGGCAGATATTGGCTACACCTTC
few,-,TRBV5-1,TRBJ2-7,CASSFGVGHSPYEQYF,TGCGCCAGCAGCTTCGGGGTGGGACACAGCCCCTACGAGCAGTACTTC
many,-,TRBV30,TRBJ1-5,CAWSVWGQPQHF,TGTGCCTGGAGTGTGTGGGGCCAGCCCCAGCATTTT
-,TRBD1,TRBV27,TRBJ2-3,CASSVPGQLNTQYF,TGTGCCAGCAGTGTACCGGGACAGCTAAATACGCAGTATTTT
few,TRBD2,TRBV12-3/TRBV12-4,TRBJ2-1,CASSLEGGGAHGQFF,TGTGCCAGCAGTTTAGAGGGCGGGGGGGCCCATGGGCAGTTCTTC
-,TRBD1,TRBV7-9,TRBJ2-3,CASSSTGVRGGDTQYF,TGTGCCAGCAGCTCGACAGGGGTCCGCGGTGGGGATACGCAGTATTTT
few,-,TRBV6-2/TRBV6-3,TRBJ2-2,CASSYLRTYSNTGELFF,TGTGCCAGCAGTTATCTCCGGACGTACTCGAACACCGGGGAGCTGTTTTTT
-,TRBD1,TRBV28,TRBJ2-7,CASSPRQGARIKQYF,TGTGCCAGCAGCCCCAGACAGGGGGCGAGGATAAAGCAGTACTTC
many,TRBD1,TRBV10-3,TRBJ1-2,CAISDSGQNLGGYTF,TGTGCCATCAGTGACTCGGGACAGAACTTGGGCGGCTACACCTTC
few,TRBD1,TRBV29-1,TRBJ2-7,CSVGGQGWEQYF,TGCAGCGTTGGCGGACAGGGATGGGAGCAGTACTTC
-,-,TRBV12-2,TRBJ1-4,CASRLVQGNEKLFF,TGTGCAAGTCGCTTAGTTCAGGGGAATGAAAAACTGTTTTTT
-,-,TRBV4-3,TRBJ1-1,CASSQDIGANTEAFF,TGCGCCAGCAGCCAAGACATCGGGGCCAACACTGAAGCTTTCTTT
-,-,TRBV27,TRBJ1-5,CASSPSWGNQPQHF,TGTGCCAGCAGTCCCTCGTGGGGCAATCAGCCCCAGCATTTT
-,TRBD1,TRBV18,TRBJ2-4,CASSAQGDNIQYF,TGTGCCAGCTCAGCACAGGGGGATAACATTCAGTACTTC
many,-,TRBV2,TRBJ2-1,CAGKDSRSYNEQFF,TGTGCCGGAAAAGACAGCCGGTCCTACAATGAGCAGTTCTTC
few,-,TRBV4-3,TRBJ2-1,CASSQDLVGVTSSYNEQFF,TGCGCCAGCAGCCAAGATTTGGTTGGGGTGACAAGCTCCTACAATGAGCAGTTCTTC
few,TRBD2,TRBV9,TRBJ2-3,CASSVGAGVRADTQYF,TGTGCCAGCAGCGTGGGAGCGGGGGTTAGGGCAGATACGCAGTATTTT
-,-,TRBV9,TRBJ2-1,CASSVEHGGPQFF,TGTGCCAGCAGCGTAGAACACGGGGGGCCCCAGTTCTTC
-,-,TRBV28,TRBJ2-7,CASSSQVWEQYF,TGTGCCAGCAGTTCCCAGGTCTGGGAGCAGTACTTC
-,-,TRBV12-3/TRBV12-4,TRBJ2-7,CASSLAGLGAYEQYF,TGTGCCAGCAGTTTAGCGGGCTTAGGGGCTTACGAGCAGTACTTC
-,-,TRBV10-3,TRBJ1-5,CAISEYQDQPQHF,TGTGCCATCAGTGAGTATCAGGATCAGCCCCAGCATTTT
many,TRBD2,TRBV24-1,TRBJ2-5,CATSDSRTSGSETQYF,TGTGCCACCAGTGATTCTCGGACTAGCGGGTCGGAGACCCAGTACTTC
few,-,TRBV24-1,TRBJ2-3,CATSDFGTTDTQYF,TGTGCCACCAGTGATTTCGGAACCACAGATACGCAGTATTTT
many,-,TRBV4-1,TRBJ2-1,CASSREPLYNEQFF,TGCGCCAGCAGCCGGGAACCCCTCTACAATGAGCAGTTCTTC
many,-,TRBV7-2,TRBJ1-1,CASSFRLNTEAFF,TGTGCCAGCAGCTTCAGGTTGAACACTGAAGCTTTCTTT
-,TRBD1,TRBV3-1,TRBJ2-4,CASSSRGQTKNIQYF,TGTGCCAGCAGCTCCAGGGGGCAAACCAAAAACATTCAGTACTTC